A selection of T cell receptor beta chains follows, all from one sample in a study of radiation and T cells in renal cell carcinoma. Here immunoSEQ multiplex PCR was the method, and the copy in TCRdb shows in-frame clones only, minus some. Of over 8,500 clones in the sample, roughly 67% were seen once. The specimen was tumor tissue, collected from a patient whose treatment was nephrectomy without radiotherapy. The receptors come from a man aged 55 to 69 with renal cell carcinoma. The CDR3 runs from the conserved cysteine through the conserved F or W. D genes are given only for firm matches. Size is stated for part of the rows, as once, few or many counts, or as a class when the clone is expanded.

v_call	j_call	d_call	clone_size	cdr3_aa	cdr3_nt
TRBV11-3	TRBJ2-7	TRBD2	NA	CASSPGLAGEKEQYF	TGTGCCAGCAGCCCCGGACTAGCGGGAGAAAAAGAGCAGTACTTC
TRBV11-2	TRBJ2-1	TRBD2	once	CASSERRLAGGINEQFF	TGTGCCAGCAGCGAGAGAAGACTAGCGGGAGGAATCAATGAGCAGTTCTTC
TRBV28	TRBJ1-5	TRBD1	NA	CASSSRRDRYNQPQHF	TGTGCCAGCAGCTCCCGACGGGACAGATACAATCAGCCCCAGCATTTT
TRBV7-6	TRBJ2-2	NA	NA	CASSPISPRKNTGELFF	TGTGCCAGCAGCCCAATCTCCCCCAGGAAGAACACCGGGGAGCTGTTTTTT
TRBV2	TRBJ1-5	TRBD1	NA	CATKLTGQANQPQHF	TGTGCCACCAAATTGACAGGGCAGGCCAATCAGCCCCAGCATTTT
TRBV19	TRBJ1-1	NA	NA	CASSDHRVGGTEAFF	TGTGCCAGTAGCGATCACAGGGTCGGTGGCACTGAAGCTTTCTTT
TRBV4-1	TRBJ2-7	NA	NA	CASSQETAASYEQYF	TGCGCCAGCAGCCAAGAGACAGCCGCCAGCTACGAGCAGTACTTC
TRBV5-1	TRBJ2-1	TRBD2	NA	CASSTAGGPTQEQFF	TGCGCCAGCAGCACAGCGGGGGGGCCAACGCAAGAGCAGTTCTTC
TRBV2	TRBJ2-2	NA	few	CASSAGSTNTGELFF	TGTGCCAGCAGTGCCGGGTCGACGAACACCGGGGAGCTGTTTTTT
TRBV4-2	TRBJ2-3	NA	NA	CASSQKGPQDTQYF	TGTGCCAGCAGCCAAAAGGGGCCCCAAGATACGCAGTATTTT
TRBV29-1	TRBJ1-1	TRBD1	NA	CSPKGQGGVLYTEAFF	TGCAGCCCCAAAGGACAGGGAGGGGTCCTATACACTGAAGCTTTCTTT
TRBV5-1	TRBJ1-2	TRBD1	few	CASSSRQGYYGYTF	TGCGCCAGCAGCTCCAGACAGGGCTACTATGGCTACACCTTC
TRBV6-6	TRBJ1-5	NA	NA	CAISASRSNQPQHF	TGTGCCATCAGTGCGTCACGTAGCAATCAGCCCCAGCATTTT
TRBV5-1	TRBJ2-3	NA	NA	CASSKQPVTDTQYF	TGCGCCAGCAGCAAACAACCGGTCACAGATACGCAGTATTTT
TRBV4-1	TRBJ2-1	TRBD1	large	CASSQSLGQYDNEQFF	TGCGCCAGCAGCCAAAGCCTGGGACAGTACGACAATGAGCAGTTCTTC
TRBV7-9	TRBJ2-7	NA	NA	CASSVQGLEQYF	TGTGCCAGCAGCGTACAGGGTCTCGAGCAGTACTTC
TRBV7-9	TRBJ2-7	TRBD1	few	CASSTGQASLYEQYF	TGTGCCAGCAGCACCGGACAGGCATCCCTCTACGAGCAGTACTTC
TRBV5-1	TRBJ2-3	TRBD2	few	CASRPGTSGTDTQYF	TGCGCCAGCCGCCCCGGGACTAGCGGAACAGATACGCAGTATTTT
TRBV27	TRBJ1-1	TRBD1	NA	CASSDRGNTEAFF	TGTGCCAGCAGTGACAGGGGGAACACTGAAGCTTTCTTT
TRBV30	TRBJ2-2	NA	NA	CAWANTGELFF	TGTGCCTGGGCGAACACCGGGGAGCTGTTTTTT
TRBV11-1	TRBJ2-5	NA	NA	CASSLDRAETQYF	TGTGCCAGCAGCTTAGACAGGGCAGAGACCCAGTACTTC
TRBV6-5	TRBJ2-3	NA	NA	CASSYSRSSDTQYF	TGTGCCAGCAGTTACTCGAGGAGCTCAGATACGCAGTATTTT
TRBV6-6	TRBJ2-2	NA	medium-sized	CASELGVGGELFF	TGTGCCAGCGAATTGGGTGTTGGCGGGGAGCTGTTTTTT
TRBV7-9	TRBJ2-7	TRBD2	NA	CASSPPAGLAESYEQYF	TGTGCCAGCAGCCCACCCGCGGGACTAGCGGAAAGCTACGAGCAGTACTTC
TRBV5-4	TRBJ2-1	TRBD2	NA	CASSIGTSGGYNEQFF	TGTGCCAGCAGCATCGGGACTAGCGGAGGCTACAATGAGCAGTTCTTC
TRBV5-1	TRBJ2-2	NA	NA	CASSSPFNTGELFF	TGCGCCAGCAGCAGCCCTTTCAACACCGGGGAGCTGTTTTTT
TRBV28	TRBJ2-5	TRBD1	NA	CASSNRGEETQYF	TGTGCCAGCAGCAACAGGGGGGAAGAGACCCAGTACTTC
TRBV7-8	TRBJ2-3	TRBD1	NA	CASSSPTGASTDTQYF	TGTGCCAGCAGCTCCCCGACAGGGGCGAGCACAGATACGCAGTATTTT
TRBV6-1	TRBJ2-5	TRBD1	NA	CASSERGQGAPQETQYF	TGTGCCAGCAGTGAAAGGGGGCAGGGGGCCCCCCAAGAGACCCAGTACTTC
TRBV5-1	TRBJ2-2	TRBD2	NA	CASSFDGLAGGPSTGELFF	TGCGCCAGCAGCTTCGACGGACTAGCGGGAGGGCCAAGTACCGGGGAGCTGTTTTTT
TRBV2	TRBJ2-7	TRBD2	NA	CASTNGLAGYEQYF	TGTGCCAGCACCAATGGGCTAGCGGGATACGAGCAGTACTTC
TRBV18	TRBJ2-2	TRBD1	NA	CASSPPMTGVPGELFF	TGTGCCAGCTCACCACCGATGACAGGGGTTCCCGGGGAGCTGTTTTTT
TRBV7-8	TRBJ2-5	TRBD1	NA	CASSLAAGQGQTQYF	TGTGCCAGCAGCTTAGCCGCCGGACAGGGCCAGACCCAGTACTTC
TRBV30	TRBJ2-3	TRBD2	few	CAWSAPGLAGGLYTQYF	TGTGCCTGGAGTGCCCCCGGACTAGCGGGGGGGCTATATACGCAGTATTTT
TRBV6-1	TRBJ2-4	NA	NA	CASSRYGGLEDIQYF	TGTGCCAGCAGCCGATATGGGGGGCTCGAGGACATTCAGTACTTC
TRBV2	TRBJ2-3	NA	NA	CASTGYWTDTQYF	TGTGCCAGCACAGGTTATTGGACAGATACGCAGTATTTT
TRBV28	TRBJ1-5	NA	NA	CASRAGEAQPQHF	TGTGCCAGCAGGGCGGGGGAAGCTCAGCCCCAGCATTTT
TRBV7-2	TRBJ2-1	NA	NA	CASSNSRGYNEQFF	TGTGCCAGCAGCAACTCCCGGGGTTACAATGAGCAGTTCTTC
TRBV5-1	TRBJ1-2	NA	NA	CASSLEGYSEGYTF	TGCGCCAGCAGCTTGGAAGGGTACTCCGAGGGCTACACCTTC
TRBV6-1	TRBJ2-2	NA	NA	CASTKARPPTGELFF	TGTGCCAGCACCAAGGCCCGCCCGCCTACCGGGGAGCTGTTTTTT
TRBV28	TRBJ2-1	TRBD2	NA	CASSRTSGRVEQFF	TGTGCCAGCAGTCGGACTAGCGGGAGGGTTGAGCAGTTCTTC
TRBV7-6	TRBJ1-2	NA	NA	CASSFGGYSYGYTF	TGTGCCAGCAGCTTCGGAGGATATAGCTATGGCTACACCTTC
TRBV23-1	TRBJ2-2	NA	NA	CASSQSRRGRLNTGELFF	TGCGCCAGCAGTCAATCGAGGAGAGGACGGCTGAACACCGGGGAGCTGTTTTTT
TRBV4-3	TRBJ2-2	TRBD1	NA	CASSHVLGQLNTGELFF	TGCGCCAGCAGCCACGTCCTGGGACAGCTAAACACCGGGGAGCTGTTTTTT
TRBV5-6	TRBJ2-4	TRBD1	NA	CASSSLDRDSDIQYF	TGTGCCAGCAGCTCCCTGGACAGGGATAGTGACATTCAGTACTTC
TRBV15	TRBJ2-2	NA	few	CATSRAGTGELFF	TGTGCCACCAGCAGGGCGGGGACCGGGGAGCTGTTTTTT
TRBV14	TRBJ1-1	NA	NA	CASRGAGSNTEAFF	TGTGCCAGCCGCGGGGCGGGAAGCAACACTGAAGCTTTCTTT
TRBV21-1	TRBJ2-7	NA	NA	CASSNRDGPYEQYF	TGTGCCAGCAGCAACCGGGACGGGCCCTACGAGCAGTACTTC